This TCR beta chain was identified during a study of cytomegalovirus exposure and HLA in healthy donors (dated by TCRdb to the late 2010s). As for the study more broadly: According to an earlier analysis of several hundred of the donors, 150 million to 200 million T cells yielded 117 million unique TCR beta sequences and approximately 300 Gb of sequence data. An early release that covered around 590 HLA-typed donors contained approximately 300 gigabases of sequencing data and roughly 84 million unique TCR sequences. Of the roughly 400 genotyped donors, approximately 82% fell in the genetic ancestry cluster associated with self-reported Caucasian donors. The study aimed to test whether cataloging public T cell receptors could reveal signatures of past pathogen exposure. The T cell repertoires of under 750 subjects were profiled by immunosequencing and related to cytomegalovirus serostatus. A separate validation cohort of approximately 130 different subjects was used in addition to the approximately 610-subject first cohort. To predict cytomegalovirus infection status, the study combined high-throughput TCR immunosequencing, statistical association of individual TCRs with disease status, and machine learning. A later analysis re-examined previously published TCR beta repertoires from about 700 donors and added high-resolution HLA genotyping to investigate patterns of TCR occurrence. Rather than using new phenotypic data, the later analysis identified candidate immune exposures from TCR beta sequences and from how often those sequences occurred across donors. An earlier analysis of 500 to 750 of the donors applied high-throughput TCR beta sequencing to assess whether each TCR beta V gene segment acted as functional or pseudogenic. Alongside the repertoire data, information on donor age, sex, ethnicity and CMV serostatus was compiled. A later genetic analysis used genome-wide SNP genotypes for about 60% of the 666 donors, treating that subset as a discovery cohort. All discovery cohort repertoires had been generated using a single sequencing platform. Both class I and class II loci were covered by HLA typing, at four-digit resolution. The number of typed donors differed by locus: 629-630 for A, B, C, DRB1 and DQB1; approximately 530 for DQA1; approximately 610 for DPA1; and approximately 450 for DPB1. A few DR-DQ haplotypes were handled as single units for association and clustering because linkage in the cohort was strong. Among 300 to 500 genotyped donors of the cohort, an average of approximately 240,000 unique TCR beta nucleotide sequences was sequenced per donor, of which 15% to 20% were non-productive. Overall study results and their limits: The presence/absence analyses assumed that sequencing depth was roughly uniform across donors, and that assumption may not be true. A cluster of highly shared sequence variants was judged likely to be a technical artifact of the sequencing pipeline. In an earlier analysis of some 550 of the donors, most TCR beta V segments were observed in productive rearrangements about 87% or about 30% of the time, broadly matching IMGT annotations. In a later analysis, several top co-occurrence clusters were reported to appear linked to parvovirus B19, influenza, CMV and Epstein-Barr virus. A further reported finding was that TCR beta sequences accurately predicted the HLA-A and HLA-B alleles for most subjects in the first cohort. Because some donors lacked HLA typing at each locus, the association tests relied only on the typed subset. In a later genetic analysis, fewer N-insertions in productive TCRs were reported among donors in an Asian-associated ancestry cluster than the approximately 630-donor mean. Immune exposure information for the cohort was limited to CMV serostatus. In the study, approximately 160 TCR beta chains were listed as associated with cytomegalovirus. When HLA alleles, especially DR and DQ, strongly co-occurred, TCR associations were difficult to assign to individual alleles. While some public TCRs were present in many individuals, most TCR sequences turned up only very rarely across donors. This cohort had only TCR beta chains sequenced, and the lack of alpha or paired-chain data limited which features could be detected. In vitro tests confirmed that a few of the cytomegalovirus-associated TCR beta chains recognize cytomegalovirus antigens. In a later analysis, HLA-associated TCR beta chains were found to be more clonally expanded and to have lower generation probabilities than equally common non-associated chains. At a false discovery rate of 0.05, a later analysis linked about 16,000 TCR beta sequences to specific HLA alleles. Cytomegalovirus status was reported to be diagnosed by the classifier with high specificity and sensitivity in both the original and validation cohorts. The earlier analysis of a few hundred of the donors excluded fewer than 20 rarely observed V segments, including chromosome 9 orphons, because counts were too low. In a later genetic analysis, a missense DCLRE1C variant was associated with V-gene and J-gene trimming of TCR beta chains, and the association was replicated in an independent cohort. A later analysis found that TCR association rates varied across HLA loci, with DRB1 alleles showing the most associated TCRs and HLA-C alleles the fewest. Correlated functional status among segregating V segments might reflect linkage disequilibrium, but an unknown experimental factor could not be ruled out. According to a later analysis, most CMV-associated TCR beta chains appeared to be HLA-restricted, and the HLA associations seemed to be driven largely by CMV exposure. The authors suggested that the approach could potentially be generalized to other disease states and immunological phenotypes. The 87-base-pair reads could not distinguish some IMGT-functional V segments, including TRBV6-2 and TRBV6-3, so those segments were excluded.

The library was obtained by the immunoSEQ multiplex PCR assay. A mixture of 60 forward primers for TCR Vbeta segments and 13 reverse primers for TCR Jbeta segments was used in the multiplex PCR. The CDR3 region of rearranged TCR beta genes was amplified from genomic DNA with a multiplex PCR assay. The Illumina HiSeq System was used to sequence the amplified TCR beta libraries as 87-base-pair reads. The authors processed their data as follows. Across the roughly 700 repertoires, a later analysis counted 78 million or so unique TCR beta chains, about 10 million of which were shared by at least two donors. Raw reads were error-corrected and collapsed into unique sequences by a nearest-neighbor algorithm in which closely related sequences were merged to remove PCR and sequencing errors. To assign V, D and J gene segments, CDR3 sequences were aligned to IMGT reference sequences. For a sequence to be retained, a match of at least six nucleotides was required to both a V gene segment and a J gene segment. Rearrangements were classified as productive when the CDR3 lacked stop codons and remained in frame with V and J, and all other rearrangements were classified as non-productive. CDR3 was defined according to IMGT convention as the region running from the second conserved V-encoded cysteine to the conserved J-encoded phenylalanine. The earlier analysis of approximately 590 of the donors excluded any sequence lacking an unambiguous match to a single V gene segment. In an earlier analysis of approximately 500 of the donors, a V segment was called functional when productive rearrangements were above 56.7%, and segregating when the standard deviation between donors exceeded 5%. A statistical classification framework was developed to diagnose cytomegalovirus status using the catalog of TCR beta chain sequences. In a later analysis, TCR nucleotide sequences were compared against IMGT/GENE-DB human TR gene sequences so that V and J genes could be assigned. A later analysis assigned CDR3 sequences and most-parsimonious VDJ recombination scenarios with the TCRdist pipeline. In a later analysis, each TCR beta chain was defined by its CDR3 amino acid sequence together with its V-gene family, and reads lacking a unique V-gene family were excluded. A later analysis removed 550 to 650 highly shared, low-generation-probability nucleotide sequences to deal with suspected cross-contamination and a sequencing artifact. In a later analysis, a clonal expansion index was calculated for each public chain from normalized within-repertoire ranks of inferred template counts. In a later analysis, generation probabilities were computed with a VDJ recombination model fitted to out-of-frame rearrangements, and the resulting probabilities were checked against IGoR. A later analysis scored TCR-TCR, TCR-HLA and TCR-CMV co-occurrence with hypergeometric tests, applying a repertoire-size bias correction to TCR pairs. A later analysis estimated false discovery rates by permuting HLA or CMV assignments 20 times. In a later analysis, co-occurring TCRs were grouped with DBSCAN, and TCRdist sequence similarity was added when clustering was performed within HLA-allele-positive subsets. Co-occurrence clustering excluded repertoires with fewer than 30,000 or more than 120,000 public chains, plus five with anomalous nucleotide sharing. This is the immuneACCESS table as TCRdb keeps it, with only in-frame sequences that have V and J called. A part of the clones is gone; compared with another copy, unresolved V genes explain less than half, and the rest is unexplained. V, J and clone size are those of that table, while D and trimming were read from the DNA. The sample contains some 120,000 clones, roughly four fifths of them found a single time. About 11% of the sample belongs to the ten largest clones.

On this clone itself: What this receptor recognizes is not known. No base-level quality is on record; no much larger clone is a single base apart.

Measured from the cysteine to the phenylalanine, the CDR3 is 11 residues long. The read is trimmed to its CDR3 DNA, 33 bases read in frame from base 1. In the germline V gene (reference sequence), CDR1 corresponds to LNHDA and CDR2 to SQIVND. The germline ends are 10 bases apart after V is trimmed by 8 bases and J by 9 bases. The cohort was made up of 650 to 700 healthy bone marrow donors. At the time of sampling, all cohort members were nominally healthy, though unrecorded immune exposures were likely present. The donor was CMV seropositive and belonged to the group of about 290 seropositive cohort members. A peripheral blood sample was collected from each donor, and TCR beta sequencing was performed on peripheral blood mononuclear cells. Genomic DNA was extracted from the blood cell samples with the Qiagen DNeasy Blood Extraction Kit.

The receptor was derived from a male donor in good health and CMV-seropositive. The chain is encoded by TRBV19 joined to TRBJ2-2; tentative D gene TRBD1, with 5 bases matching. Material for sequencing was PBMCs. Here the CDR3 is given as CASVGARELFF. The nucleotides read TGTGCCAGTGTTGGGGCCCGGGAGCTGTTTTTT.